The 25 T cell receptor beta chains below were found in one sample sequenced in a study of T cells in Graves' hyperthyroidism and ophthalmopathy (dated by TCRdb to the late 2010s). Library method: multiplex PCR. TCRdb names Illumina HiSeq 2000 as the instrument used. The TCR beta CDR3 regions were amplified from RNA transcripts. A first-round RT-PCR of the TCR CDR3 used the HTBI primer set with the Qiagen OneStep RT-PCR kit. TCRdb's own reprocessing of the public reads used fastp at Q25 and MiXCR and kept productive beta chains. Every distinct CDR3 protein forms one entry, paired with its most common genes and DNA. The sample includes around 760,000 distinct CDR3 sequences, with around 40% observed a single time. Clones ranked in the top ten supply less than 35% of the sample. Sample: blood. The receptors were sampled from a woman aged 40 to 50 with Graves' hyperthyroidism.

This clonotype was detected only a few times. The rearrangement uses TRBV20-1 and TRBJ2-7; 10 bases line up with TRBD2. Germline CDR1 DFQATT, CDR2 SNEGSKA (reference sequence). The CDR3 extends over 16 amino acids. The V gene end was trimmed by 5 bases and the J gene end by 2 bases; junction bases not matched to a gene: 12. The CDR3, as DNA: TGCAGTGCTCCTCAAGACGCTACTAGCGGGACCTACGAGCAGTACTTC. Its translation is CSAPQDATSGTYEQYF.

This clonotype was seen at least ten times. V is TRBV9 and J is TRBJ1-2; D is ambiguous. From germline, CDR1 is SGDLS and CDR2 YYNGEE. This CDR3 is built from 15 residues. V dropped 4 bases and J dropped 9 bases, with 22 bases sitting between them. Written as DNA, the CDR3 is TGTGCCAGCAGCCCATCCTCTCCCGAGCTCCGCAGCTACACCTTC. The encoded protein is CASSPSSPELRSYTF.

This clonotype has ten or more counts. The rearrangement links TRBV5-8 to TRBJ2-5, with TRBD2 as a possible D gene (5 bases). V was trimmed by 4 bases and J by 7 bases, leaving 8 bases between them. This CDR3 has 11 amino acids. CDR1 and CDR2 from the germline V gene are SGHTS and YDEGEE. In DNA, the CDR3 is TGTGCCAGCAGCCTGGAGGTGACCCAGTACTTC. Amino acids: CASSLEVTQYF.

This clonotype was seen repeatedly, ten times or more. The chain combines TRBV5-1 with TRBJ2-2; D gene uncertain. Germline CDR1 reads SGHRS; CDR2 reads YFSETQ. V gave up 0 bases and J gave up 1 base, with 10 bases separating them. The CDR3 has 16 amino acids. This chain's CDR3 is CASSLVLELNTGELFF. Here the CDR3 DNA reads TGCGCCAGCAGCTTGGTTCTGGAACTGAACACCGGGGAGCTGTTTTTT.

In regard to this clonotype: A junction end diverges from the germline sequence, so it may reflect a read error. This chain links TRBV7-3 with TRBJ2-7, with D perhaps TRBD1 (6 bases). Looked up from germline, CDR1 is SGHTA and CDR2 is FQGTGA. The CDR3 sequence is 16 residues long. The CDR3 loop reads CASSHKIRGRDYEQYF. As DNA, the CDR3 is TGCGCCAGCAGCCATAAGATCAGGGGCAGGGACTACGAGCAGTACTTC.

V usage is TRBV4-3 and J usage is TRBJ2-2; 7 bases are a match to TRBD1. Germline V gene data show CDR1 as LGHNA and CDR2 as YSLEER. The CDR3 runs to 15 residues. The ends lost 2 bases at V and 7 bases at J; junction bases unmatched: 7. The CDR3 sequence: CASSQRQGFDGELFF. In DNA, the CDR3 is TGCGCCAGCAGCCAAAGACAGGGTTTTGACGGGGAGCTGTTTTTT.

The chain joins TRBV7-2 to TRBJ1-5; TRBD1 matches 11 bases. The CDR3 is 15 amino acids. Germline loops: CDR1 SGHTA, CDR2 FQGNSA. V shed 4 bases and J 7 bases; nucleotides not matched to a gene: 6. This CDR3 reads CASSYRGQGEQPQHF. In DNA, the CDR3 is TGTGCCAGCAGCTACCGGGGACAGGGGGAACAGCCCCAGCATTTT.

This clonotype was recorded many times. The chain combines TRBV9 with TRBJ1-6; a possible D gene is TRBD1 (6 bases). The CDR3 runs to 14 residues. V dropped 4 bases and J dropped 6 bases, with 11 bases sitting between them. Germline CDR1 and CDR2: SGDLS and YYNGEE. CDR3 sequence reads: CASSSEGGNSPLHF. Written as DNA, the CDR3 is TGTGCCAGCAGCTCCGAGGGGGGTAATTCACCCCTCCACTTT.

This sequence joins TRBV11-3 and TRBJ2-7; tentatively, D is TRBD1 (5 bases). Between the trimmed V and J ends, which lost 1 base and 2 bases, there was a span of 15 bases. The CDR3 extends over 16 amino acids. The germline V gene encodes CDR1 SGHNT and CDR2 YENEEA. The chain's CDR3 is CASSLAQPGQTYEQYF. The DNA of the CDR3 is TGTGCCAGCAGCTTAGCTCAGCCAGGGCAGACCTACGAGCAGTACTTC.

This clonotype has a single count. The rearrangement links TRBV7-2 to TRBJ1-2; the D gene is possibly TRBD1 (6 bases). The CDR3 sequence is 15 residues long. With 4 bases removed from V and 1 base from J, the gap between germline ends came to 13 bases. Germline loops: CDR1 SGHTA, CDR2 FQGNSA. This chain's CDR3 is CTSSSPTGSNYGYTF. DNA of the CDR3: TGTACCAGCAGCTCCCCGACAGGAAGTAACTATGGCTACACCTTC.

There are many counts of this clonotype. The V call is TRBV7-3, the J call TRBJ1-5, with TRBD1 as a possible D gene (5 bases). The CDR3 is 13 amino acids. Germline V gene lookup returns CDR1 SGHTA and CDR2 FQGTGA. V gave up 2 bases and J gave up 7 bases, with 9 bases separating them. The CDR3 is CASSLWGGQPQHF. The CDR3 region has the DNA TGTGCCAGCAGCTTATGGGGGGGGCAGCCCCAGCATTTT.

The chain links TRBV7-2 to TRBJ2-5, with 7 nucleotides matching TRBD2. Germline V gene data show CDR1 as SGHTA and CDR2 as FQGNSA. The CDR3 totals 16 residues. V trimming: 3 bases; J trimming: 3 bases; junction bases outside the gene matches: 10. The CDR3 loop is CASSFFWEGAEETQYF. DNA for the CDR3: TGTGCCAGCAGCTTTTTCTGGGAGGGAGCGGAAGAGACCCAGTACTTC.

Concerning this clonotype itself: A much larger clone sits a single nucleotide away, making a read error possible. The chain links TRBV2 to TRBJ1-4; D might be TRBD1 (5 bases). This CDR3 comprises 14 residues. Germline lookup yields CDR1 SNHLY and CDR2 FYNNEI. DNA of the CDR3: TGTGCCAGCAGTTTATCAGACGGGGCCGAAAAACTGGTTTTT. As protein: CASSLSDGAEKLVF.

The chain joins TRBV12-3 or TRBV12-4 to TRBJ1-3; D call uncertain. V gave up 7 bases and J gave up 0 bases, with 16 bases separating them. This CDR3 has 16 amino acids. CDR3 loop: CASNPSSGLSGNTIYF. The CDR3 DNA is TGTGCCAGCAATCCTTCGAGCGGACTCTCTGGAAACACCATATATTTT.

The V gene is TRBV24-1, the J gene TRBJ2-3; D is possibly TRBD1 (6 bases). Germline CDR1 is KGHDR and CDR2 is SFDVKD. The V end lost 6 bases, the J end lost 8 bases, and 14 bases lay between the germline ends. CDR3 length: 13 amino acids. CDR3 amino acids: CATSPQGQGTQYF. CDR3 DNA sequence: TGTGCCACCAGTCCCCAGGGGCAGGGTACGCAGTATTTT.

In the case of this clonotype: Since no conserved phenylalanine or tryptophan closes the CDR3, a read error is the likely cause. This chain links TRBV10-2 with TRBJ2-7; either TRBD1 or TRBD2 may supply D (5 bases each). Germline V lookup: CDR1 WSHSY, CDR2 SAAADI. Trimming removed 3 bases at V and 5 bases at J, with 14 bases between. This CDR3 comprises 14 residues. The CDR3 DNA is TGCGCCAGCAGTGAACGGCAGGGAGCTAACGAGCAGTACCTC. This codes for CASSERQGANEQYL.

The chain carries TRBV7-2 and TRBJ2-2; 10 bases agree with TRBD2. Germline values: CDR1 SGHTA, CDR2 FQGNSA. Germline trimming cut 7 bases from V and 0 bases from J; bases unmatched to any gene: 8. The CDR3 has 17 amino acids. CDR3 sequence: CASTRTSGVPNTGELFF. The CDR3 coding sequence is TGTGCCAGCACCCGGACTAGCGGAGTCCCGAACACCGGGGAGCTGTTTTTT.

The chain uses TRBV7-8 and TRBJ2-2, with D perhaps being TRBD1 or TRBD2 (5 bases each). Germline assignment: CDR1 SGHVS and CDR2 FQNEAQ. The CDR3 loop spans 16 amino acids. V was cut by 4 bases and J by 0 bases, with 12 bases left in between. The CDR3 DNA reads TGTGCCAGCAGCTCCAGTCTGGGGGCGAACACCGGGGAGCTGTTTTTT. It yields the protein CASSSSLGANTGELFF.

In regard to this clonotype: The DNA is left out, because the CDR3 cannot be placed on it with certainty; the CDR3 is given as TCRdb lists it. The chain recombines TRBV7-9 with TRBJ2-7; the table's D call of TRBD1 was not tested on the DNA. Germline V gene sequence: CDR1 SEHNR, CDR2 FQNEAQ (reference sequence). The CDR3 extends over 23 residues, inclusive of both ends. CDR3 loop: CASSSNRGTEAFFGQGETYEQYF.

This clonotype came up a few times. This sequence joins TRBV9 and TRBJ1-2; no definite D call. Germline lookup yields CDR1 SGDLS and CDR2 YYNGEE. V lost 2 bases and J lost 3, with 8 bases in between. The length of the CDR3 is 13 residues. In DNA form, the CDR3 reads TGTGCCAGCAGCGTTCAGACCGACTATGGCTACACCTTC. It specifies CASSVQTDYGYTF.

Only a few counts were recorded for this clonotype. As DNA, the CDR3 is TGTGCCACCAGTGACTGGGGAACCGGGACTAGCGCTAGGAGCTCCTACGAGCAGTACTTC. Translating it yields CATSDWGTGTSARSSYEQYF. V and J are TRBV24-1 and TRBJ2-7; the match to TRBD2 covers 10 bases. V was clipped by 4 bases and J by 0 bases; unmatched bases: 17. The CDR3 covers 20 residues. Germline V gene sequence: CDR1 KGHDR, CDR2 SFDVKD.

Details on this clonotype: A much larger clonotype is one base distant, so this may be a read error. V gene TRBV29-1 combines with J gene TRBJ2-7; D is perhaps TRBD2 (6 bases). The CDR3 consists of 13 residues. CDR1 and CDR2 (germline): SQVTM, ANQGSEA. The CDR3 loop is CSVGRQPDYGQYF. CDR3 in DNA: TGCAGCGTTGGGAGACAACCGGACTACGGGCAGTACTTC.

The rearrangement uses TRBV10-3 and TRBJ2-7; D unclear. Trimming pared 11 bases from V and 4 bases from J, leaving 12 bases between. This CDR3 has 11 residues. Germline CDR1 and CDR2: ENHRY and SYGVKD. The chain's CDR3 is CALVGPYEQYF. DNA for the CDR3: TGTGCCTTAGTGGGCCCTTACGAGCAGTACTTC.

The table lists this clonotype with many counts. The chain links TRBV7-9 to TRBJ1-5; D is perhaps TRBD1 (6 bases). V lost 6 bases to trimming and J lost 2 bases, with 11 bases between them. CDR3 length: 14 residues. Germline V gene lookup returns CDR1 SEHNR and CDR2 FQNEAQ (reference sequence). The CDR3 DNA follows: TGTGCCAGCAGAGAGGAGGGGGGCAATCAGCCCCAGCATTTT. Its protein product is CASREEGGNQPQHF.

This clonotype was recorded at least ten times. The gene calls are TRBV29-1 and TRBJ1-1; weak D call: TRBD1 (5 bases). There are 15 residues in the CDR3. The V gene lost 7 bases and the J gene lost 0 bases, with 18 bases spanning the gap. Germline V CDR1 and CDR2: SQVTM, ANQGSEA. Written as DNA, the CDR3 is TGCAGCGCAGTTCTCGGGGGTGCCTTGAACACTGAAGCTTTCTTT. Translating it yields CSAVLGGALNTEAFF.